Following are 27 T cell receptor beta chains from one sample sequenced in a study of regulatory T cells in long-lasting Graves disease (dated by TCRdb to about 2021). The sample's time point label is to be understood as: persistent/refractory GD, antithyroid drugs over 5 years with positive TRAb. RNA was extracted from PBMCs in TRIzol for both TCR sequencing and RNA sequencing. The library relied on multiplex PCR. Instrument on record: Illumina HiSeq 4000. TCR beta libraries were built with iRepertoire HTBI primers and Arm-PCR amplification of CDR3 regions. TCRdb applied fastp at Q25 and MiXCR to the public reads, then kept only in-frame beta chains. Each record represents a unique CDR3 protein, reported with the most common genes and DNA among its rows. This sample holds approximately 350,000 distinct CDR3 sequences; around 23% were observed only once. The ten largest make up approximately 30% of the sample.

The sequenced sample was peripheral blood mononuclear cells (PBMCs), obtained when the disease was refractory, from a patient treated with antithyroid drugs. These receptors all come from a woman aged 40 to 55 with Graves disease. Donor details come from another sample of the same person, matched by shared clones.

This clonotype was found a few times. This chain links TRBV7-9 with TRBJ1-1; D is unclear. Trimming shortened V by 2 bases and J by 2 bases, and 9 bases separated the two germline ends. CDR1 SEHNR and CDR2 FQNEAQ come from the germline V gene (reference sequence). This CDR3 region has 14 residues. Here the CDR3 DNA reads TGTGCCAGCAGCTTAAAAAGGGTCAACACTGAAGCTTTCTTT. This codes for CASSLKRVNTEAFF. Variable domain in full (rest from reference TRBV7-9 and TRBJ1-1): DTGVSQNPRHKITKRGQNVTFRCDPISEHNRLYWYRQTLGQGPEFLTYFQNEAQLEKSRLLSDRFSAERPKGSFSTLEIQRTEQGDSAMYLCASSLKRVNTEAFFGQGTRLTVV.

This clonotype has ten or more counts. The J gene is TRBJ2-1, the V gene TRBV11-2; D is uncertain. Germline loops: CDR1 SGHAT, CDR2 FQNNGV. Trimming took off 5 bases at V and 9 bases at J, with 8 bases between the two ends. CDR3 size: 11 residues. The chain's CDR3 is CASSPSSEQFF. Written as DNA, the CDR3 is TGTGCCAGCAGCCCCTCGTCTGAGCAGTTCTTC.

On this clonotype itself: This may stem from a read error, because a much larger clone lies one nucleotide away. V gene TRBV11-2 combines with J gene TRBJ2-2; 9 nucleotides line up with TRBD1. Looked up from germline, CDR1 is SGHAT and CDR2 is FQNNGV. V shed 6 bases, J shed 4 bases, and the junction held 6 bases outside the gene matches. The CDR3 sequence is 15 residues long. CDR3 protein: CASRRPGQGTGELFF. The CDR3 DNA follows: TGTGCCAGCAGGCGTCCGGGACAGGGCACCGGGGAGCTGTTTTTT.

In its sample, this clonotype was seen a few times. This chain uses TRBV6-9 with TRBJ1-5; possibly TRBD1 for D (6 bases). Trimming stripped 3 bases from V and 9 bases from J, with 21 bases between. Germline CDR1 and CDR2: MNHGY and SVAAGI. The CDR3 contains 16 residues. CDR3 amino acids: CASSYSRQANSGPQHF. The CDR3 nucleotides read TGTGCCAGCAGTTACAGTAGACAGGCCAATTCGGGGCCCCAGCATTTT.

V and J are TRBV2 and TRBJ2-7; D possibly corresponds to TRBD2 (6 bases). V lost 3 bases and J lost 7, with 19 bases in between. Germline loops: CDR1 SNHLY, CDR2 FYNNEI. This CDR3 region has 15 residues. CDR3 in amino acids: CASSDRWRGTGEQYF. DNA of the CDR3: TGTGCCAGCAGTGACCGTTGGCGCGGGACTGGAGAGCAGTACTTC.

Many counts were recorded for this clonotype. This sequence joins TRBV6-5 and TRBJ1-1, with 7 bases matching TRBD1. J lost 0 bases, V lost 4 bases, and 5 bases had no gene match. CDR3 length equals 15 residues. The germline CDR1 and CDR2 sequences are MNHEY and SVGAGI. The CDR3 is CASSWDSPLNTEAFF. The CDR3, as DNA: TGTGCCAGCAGTTGGGACAGTCCTCTGAACACTGAAGCTTTCTTT.

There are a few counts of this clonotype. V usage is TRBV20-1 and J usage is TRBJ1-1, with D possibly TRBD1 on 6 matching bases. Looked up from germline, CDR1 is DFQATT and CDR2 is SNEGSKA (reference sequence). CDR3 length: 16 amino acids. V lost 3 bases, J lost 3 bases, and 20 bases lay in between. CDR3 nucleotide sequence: TGCAGTGCTAGGGACCGGACAGTGTCTATACACACTGAAGCTTTCTTT. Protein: CSARDRTVSIHTEAFF.

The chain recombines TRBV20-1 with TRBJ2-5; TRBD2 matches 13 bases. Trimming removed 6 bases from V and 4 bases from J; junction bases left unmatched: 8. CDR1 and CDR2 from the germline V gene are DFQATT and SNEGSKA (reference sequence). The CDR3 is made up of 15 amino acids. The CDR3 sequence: CSARTSGSWRETQYF. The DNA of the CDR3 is TGCAGTGCCCGGACTAGCGGGAGTTGGAGAGAGACCCAGTACTTC.

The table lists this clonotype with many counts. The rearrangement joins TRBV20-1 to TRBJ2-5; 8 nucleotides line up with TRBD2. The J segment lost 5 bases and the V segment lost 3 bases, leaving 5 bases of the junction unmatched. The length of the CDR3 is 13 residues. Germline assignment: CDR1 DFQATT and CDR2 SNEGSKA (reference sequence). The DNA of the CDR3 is TGCAGTGCTAGCTTGAGCGGGAGTGAGACCCAGTACTTC. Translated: CSASLSGSETQYF.

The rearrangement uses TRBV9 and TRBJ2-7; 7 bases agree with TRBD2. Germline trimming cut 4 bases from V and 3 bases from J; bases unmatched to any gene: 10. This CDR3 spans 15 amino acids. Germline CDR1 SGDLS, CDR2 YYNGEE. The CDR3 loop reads CASSPRTSFYYEQYF. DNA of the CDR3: TGTGCCAGCAGCCCCCGGACTAGTTTTTACTACGAGCAGTACTTC.

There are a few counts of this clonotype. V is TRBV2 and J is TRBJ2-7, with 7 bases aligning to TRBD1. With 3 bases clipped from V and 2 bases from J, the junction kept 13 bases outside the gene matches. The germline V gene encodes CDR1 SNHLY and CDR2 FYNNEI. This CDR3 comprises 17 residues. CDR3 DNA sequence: TGTGCCAGCAGTGACCTACCGGACAGGAACCTTGCCTACGAGCAGTACTTC. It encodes CASSDLPDRNLAYEQYF.

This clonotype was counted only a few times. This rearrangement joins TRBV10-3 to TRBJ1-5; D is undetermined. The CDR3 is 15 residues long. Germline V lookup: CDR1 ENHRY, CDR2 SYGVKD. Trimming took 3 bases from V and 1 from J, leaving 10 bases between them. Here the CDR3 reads CAISEAGGSNQPQHF. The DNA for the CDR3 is TGTGCCATCAGTGAAGCAGGTGGGAGCAATCAGCCCCAGCATTTT.

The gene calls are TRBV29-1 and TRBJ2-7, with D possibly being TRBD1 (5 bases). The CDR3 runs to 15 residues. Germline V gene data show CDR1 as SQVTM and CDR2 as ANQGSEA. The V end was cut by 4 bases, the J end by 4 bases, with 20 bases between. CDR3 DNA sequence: TGCAGCGTTGTTTTTGGCGCAGGGTCAGCGTACGAGCAGTACTTC. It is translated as CSVVFGAGSAYEQYF.

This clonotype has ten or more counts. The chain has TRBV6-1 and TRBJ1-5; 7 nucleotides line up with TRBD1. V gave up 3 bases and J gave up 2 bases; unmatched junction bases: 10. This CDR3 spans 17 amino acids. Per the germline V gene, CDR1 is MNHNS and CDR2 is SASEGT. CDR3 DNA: TGTGCCAGCAGTGAGGATACAGGGGCGAAGGGCAATCAGCCCCAGCATTTT. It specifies CASSEDTGAKGNQPQHF.

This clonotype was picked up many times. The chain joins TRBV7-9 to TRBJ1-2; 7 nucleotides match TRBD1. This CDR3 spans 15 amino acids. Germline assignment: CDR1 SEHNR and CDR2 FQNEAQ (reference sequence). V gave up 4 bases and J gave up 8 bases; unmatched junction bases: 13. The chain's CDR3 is CASSSTPTGSAGYTF. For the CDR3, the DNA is TGTGCCAGCAGCTCAACCCCGACAGGGTCGGCCGGCTACACCTTC. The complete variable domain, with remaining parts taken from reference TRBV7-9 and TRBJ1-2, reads DTGVSQNPRHKITKRGQNVTFRCDPISEHNRLYWYRQTLGQGPEFLTYFQNEAQLEKSRLLSDRFSAERPKGSFSTLEIQRTEQGDSAMYLCASSSTPTGSAGYTFGSGTRLTVV.

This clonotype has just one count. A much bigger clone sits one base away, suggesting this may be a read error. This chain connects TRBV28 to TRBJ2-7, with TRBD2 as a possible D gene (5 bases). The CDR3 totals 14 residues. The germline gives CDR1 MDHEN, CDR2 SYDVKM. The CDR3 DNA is TGTGCCAGCAGTTTTTACGGGAACTCCTACAAGCAGTACTTC. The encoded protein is CASSFYGNSYKQYF.

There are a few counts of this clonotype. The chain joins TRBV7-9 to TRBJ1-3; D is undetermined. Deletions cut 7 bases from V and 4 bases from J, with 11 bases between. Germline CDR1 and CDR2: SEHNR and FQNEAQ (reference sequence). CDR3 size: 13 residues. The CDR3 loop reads CASTLTPGNTIYF. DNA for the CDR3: TGTGCCAGCACCCTCACCCCAGGAAACACCATATATTTT.

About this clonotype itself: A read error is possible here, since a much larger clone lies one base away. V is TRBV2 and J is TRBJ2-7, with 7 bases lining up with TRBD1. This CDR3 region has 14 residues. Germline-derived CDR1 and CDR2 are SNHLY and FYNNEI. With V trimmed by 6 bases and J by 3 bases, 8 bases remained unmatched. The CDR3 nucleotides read TGTGCCAGCAGCCGAGCCGGGACAGACTACGAGCAGTACTTC. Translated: CASSRAGTDYEQYF.

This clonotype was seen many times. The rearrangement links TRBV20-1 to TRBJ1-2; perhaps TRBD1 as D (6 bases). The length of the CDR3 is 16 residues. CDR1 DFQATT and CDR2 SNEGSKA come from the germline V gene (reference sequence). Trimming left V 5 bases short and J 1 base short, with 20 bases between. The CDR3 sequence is CSASDQTGHINYGYTF. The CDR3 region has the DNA TGCAGTGCTTCCGACCAAACGGGACACATTAACTATGGCTACACCTTC.

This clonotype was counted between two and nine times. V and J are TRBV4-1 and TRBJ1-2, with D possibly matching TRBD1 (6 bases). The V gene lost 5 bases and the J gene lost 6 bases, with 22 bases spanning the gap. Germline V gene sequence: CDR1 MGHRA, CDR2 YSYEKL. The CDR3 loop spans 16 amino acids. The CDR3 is CASSSLPVGRGNGYTF. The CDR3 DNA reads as TGCGCCAGCAGCTCGTTACCGGTGGGCAGGGGCAATGGCTACACCTTC.

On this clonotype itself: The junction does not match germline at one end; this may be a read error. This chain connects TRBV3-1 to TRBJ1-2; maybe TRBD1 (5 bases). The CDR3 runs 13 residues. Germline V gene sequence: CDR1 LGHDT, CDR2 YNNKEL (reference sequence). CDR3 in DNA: TGTGCCAGCAGCCAAGGACAGAACTATGGCTGCACCTTC. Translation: CASSQGQNYGCTF. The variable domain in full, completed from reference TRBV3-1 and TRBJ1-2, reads DTAVSQTPKYLVTQMGNDKSIKCEQNLGHDTMYWYKQDSKKFLKIMFSYNNKELIINETVPNRFSPKSPDKAHLNLHINSLELGDSAVYFCASSQGQNYGCTFGSGTRLTVV.

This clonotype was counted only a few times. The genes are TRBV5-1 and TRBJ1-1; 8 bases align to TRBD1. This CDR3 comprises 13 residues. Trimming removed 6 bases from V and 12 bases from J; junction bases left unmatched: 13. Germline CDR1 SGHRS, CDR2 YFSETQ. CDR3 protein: CASNLNLDRVTFF. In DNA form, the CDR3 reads TGCGCCAGCAACCTAAACTTGGACAGGGTTACTTTCTTT.

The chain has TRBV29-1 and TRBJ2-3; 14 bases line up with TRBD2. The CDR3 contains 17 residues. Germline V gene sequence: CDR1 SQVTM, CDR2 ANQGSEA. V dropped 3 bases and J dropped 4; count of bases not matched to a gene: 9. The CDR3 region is CSVEGGLAGEVPDTQYF. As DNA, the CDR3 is TGCAGCGTTGAGGGGGGACTAGCGGGAGAGGTCCCAGATACGCAGTATTTT.

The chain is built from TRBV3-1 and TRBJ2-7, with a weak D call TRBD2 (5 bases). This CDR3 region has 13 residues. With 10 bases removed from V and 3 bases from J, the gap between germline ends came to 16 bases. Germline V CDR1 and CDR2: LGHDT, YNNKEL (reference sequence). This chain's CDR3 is CATYSGSSYEQYF. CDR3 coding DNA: TGTGCCACCTACAGCGGTAGTAGCTACGAGCAGTACTTC.

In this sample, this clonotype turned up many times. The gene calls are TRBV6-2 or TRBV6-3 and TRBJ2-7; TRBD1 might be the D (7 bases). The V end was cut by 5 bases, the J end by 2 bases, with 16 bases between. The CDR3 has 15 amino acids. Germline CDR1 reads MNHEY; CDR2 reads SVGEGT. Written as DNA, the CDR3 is TGTGCCAGCAGTGAAGGGGGGACAGTCCCCTACGAGCAGTACTTC. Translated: CASSEGGTVPYEQYF.

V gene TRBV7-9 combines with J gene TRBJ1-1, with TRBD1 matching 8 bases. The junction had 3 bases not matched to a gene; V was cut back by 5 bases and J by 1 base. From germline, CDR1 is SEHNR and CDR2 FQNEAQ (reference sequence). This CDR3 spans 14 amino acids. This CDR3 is CASSRGQENTEAFF. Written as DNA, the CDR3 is TGTGCCAGCAGCCGGGGACAGGAGAACACTGAAGCTTTCTTT.

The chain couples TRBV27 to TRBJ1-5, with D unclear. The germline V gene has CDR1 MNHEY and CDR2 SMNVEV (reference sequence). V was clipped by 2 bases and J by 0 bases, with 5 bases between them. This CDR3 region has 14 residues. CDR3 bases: TGTGCCAGCAGTTTAAAGGGTAGCAATCAGCCCCAGCATTTT. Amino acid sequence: CASSLKGSNQPQHF.